The next 9 T cell receptor beta chains were all read from a single sample in a study of CD8 T cells in Susac syndrome. Reverse transcription used about 0.5 to 1 ug RNA and random hexamers. TCRdb fed the immunoSEQ multiplex PCR reads into MiXCR, producing one record per CDR3 protein. The sample records about 130,000 distinct CDR3 sequences, about 92% being singletons. The sequenced sample was CD8+ T cells from PBMCs. The source of these receptors is a human donor with multiple sclerosis.

The rearrangement joins TRBV23-1 to TRBJ2-1; 12 nucleotides align to TRBD2. TRBV23-1 falls under the ORF class, with uncertain function. V lost 2 bases and J lost 5; bases outside the gene matches: 10. This CDR3 has 18 amino acids. The CDR3 protein is CASSQEWTSGISNNEQFF. The CDR3, as DNA: TGCGCCAGCAGTCAAGAGTGGACTAGCGGGATCTCTAACAATGAGCAGTTCTTC.

This chain joins TRBV3-1 and TRBJ2-1; D is undetermined. Germline assignment: CDR1 LGHDT and CDR2 YNNKEL (reference sequence). CDR3 length: 16 residues. The germline V and J ends were trimmed by 0 bases and 0 bases, with 9 bases remaining between them. CDR3 sequence: CASSQEGFLSYNEQFF. The DNA for the CDR3 is TGTGCCAGCAGCCAAGAAGGGTTCCTCTCCTACAATGAGCAGTTCTTC.

The chain employs TRBV6-5 and TRBJ2-3; 9 bases match TRBD2. Germline CDR1 is MNHEY and CDR2 is SVGAGI. CDR3 length: 19 residues. The V and J ends lost 2 bases and 2 bases, in that order; junction bases with no gene match: 14. The CDR3 bases are TGTGCCAGCAGTTACCGACCCGGAGTAGCGGGAGAACCCACAGATACGCAGTATTTT. It yields the protein CASSYRPGVAGEPTDTQYF.

The chain combines TRBV21-1 with TRBJ2-6. TRBV21-1 is reported as a pseudogene. The CDR3 length is 18 residues. The CDR3 loop reads CASSKGTHLTSGANVLTF. The CDR3, as DNA: TGTGCCAGCAGCAAAGGTACTCACCTTACTTCTGGGGCCAACGTCCTGACTTTC.

The table lists this clonotype with a count of one. The chain joins TRBV6-5 to TRBJ2-1; D ambiguous. V was shortened by 0 bases and J by 10 bases, with 13 bases between the two germline ends. The CDR3 covers 14 residues. Germline loops: CDR1 MNHEY, CDR2 SVGAGI. In nucleotides, the CDR3 is TGTGCCAGCAGTTACTCGGACGGTATTCTAGAGCAGTTCTTC. Amino acids: CASSYSDGILEQFF.

The chain has TRBV27 and TRBJ2-6; the match to TRBD1 covers 10 bases. Germline CDR1 MNHEY, CDR2 SMNVEV (reference sequence). The trim removed 4 bases at V and 4 bases at J, leaving 4 bases unmatched. The CDR3 contains 16 residues. The CDR3 loop is CASSSGTGDGANVLTF. CDR3 DNA sequence: TGTGCCAGCAGTTCCGGGACAGGGGACGGGGCCAACGTCCTGACTTTC.

The J gene is TRBJ2-5, the V gene TRBV3-1, with TRBD2 matching over 12 bases. The germline V gene has CDR1 LGHDT and CDR2 YNNKEL (reference sequence). After removal of 1 base from V and 13 bases from J, the junction contained 16 bases not matched to a gene. The CDR3 is made up of 17 amino acids. The CDR3 bases are TGTGCCAGCAGCCAAGGCCAAAAACTAGCGGGAGGCCGTTTGGGGTACTTC. Its translation: CASSQGQKLAGGRLGYF.

The rearrangement links TRBV24-1 to TRBJ2-5; D is ambiguous. Germline CDR1 reads KGHDR; CDR2 reads SFDVKD. The CDR3 sequence is 11 residues long. Trimming removed 6 bases at V and 1 base at J, with 2 bases between. CDR3 DNA sequence: TGTGCCACCAGTTTCCAAGAGACCCAGTACTTC. Protein product: CATSFQETQYF.

The chain uses TRBV7-2 and TRBJ2-1; 9 positions match TRBD2. The CDR3 covers 14 residues. J was trimmed by 8 bases and V by 6 bases; bases with no gene match: 8. From germline, CDR1 is SGHTA and CDR2 FQGNSA. CDR3 DNA sequence: TGTGCCAGCAGGGTGGAGCGGGGGGTATATGAGCAGTTCTTC. Protein sequence: CASRVERGVYEQFF.